This TCR beta chain originates from a study of blood T cell repertoires in COVID-19 (dated by TCRdb to the early 2020s). Turning to the overall study: Samples from collaborators originated in the United States, Italy and Spain and spanned both the acute and convalescent phases of COVID-19. The material from the prospective study consisted of cDNA or gDNA derived from T cells, B-cell-depleted T cells, or PBMCs. Deeply sampled blood TCRbeta repertoires from subjects exposed to, actively infected with, or recovered from COVID-19 were included in the dataset. The repertoires were released in a freely available public database intended as a resource for research on the immune response to SARS-CoV-2. Samples were obtained from the ongoing ImmuneRACE study (first 160 participants) and from roughly 1,300 subjects provided by 6 global collaborators. Nearly every sample came with metadata listing a de-identified subject ID, COVID-19 status, age in years and sex. HLA class I and class II types, where available, came from metadata supplied by the sample provider rather than from assay-based typing. What the authors observed across the whole study: Clinical and demographic metadata were provided uncurated, with the amount varying by source and participant.

The immunoSEQ Assay, a bias-controlled multiplex PCR, was used to amplify TCRbeta CDR3 regions from genomic DNA. The paper's processing steps were these. Within the assay, amplification of reference gene primers was used to estimate how many nucleated cells each sample contained. To quantify the absolute abundance of each unique TCRbeta CDR3 rearrangement, sequence reads were collapsed and filtered. For each sample, productive Simpson clonality was calculated as the square root of Simpson's diversity index across productive rearrangements. TCRdb provides this immuneACCESS table in a form limited to in-frame rearrangements. Some clones are lacking; in checked studies, under half of them reflect an unresolved V gene, and why the rest are absent is not known. The V and J calls and the clone size are those of that table, but D and trimming were determined from the DNA. The sample contains 150,000 to 200,000 clones, 75% to 80% of them found a single time. The top ten clonotypes cover roughly 25% of the sample.

The CDR3 sequence holds 18 residues, the cysteine and phenylalanine included. Of the read, only the CDR3 DNA is kept; its 54 bases are in frame from base 1. As encoded in the germline V gene, CDR1 is SGHNT while CDR2 is YENEEA. A distance of 23 bases separates the germline ends of V and J, which lose 5 bases and 1 base respectively. Each collaborating institution followed its own protocols to collect whole blood in K2EDTA tubes. Collaborator samples were shipped for TCRbeta analysis as frozen whole blood, isolated PBMCs, or DNA extracted from either sample type. Regarding this clone: The antigen this receptor binds is unknown. No much larger clone is present one base from it, and per-base qualities are unavailable.

The chain couples TRBV11-3 to TRBJ1-1; TRBD1 could be the D gene, as 5 bases match. Sequencing was carried out using peripheral blood. The clonotype was recovered from a woman in her 70s with acute or convalescent COVID-19. The CDR3 sequence is CASSQNRGIGGRNTEAFF. The bases read TGTGCCAGCAGCCAAAATAGGGGCATCGGGGGAAGGAACACTGAAGCTTTCTTT.